This T cell receptor (beta chain) was profiled in a study of T cells in tumors after PD-1 blockade (dated by TCRdb to 2018 to 2020). At the level of the whole study: Exclusion criteria were prior checkpoint blockade, use of systemic immunosuppressants, or recent radiotherapy or other anti-cancer therapy within 4 weeks. Treatment consisted of either cemiplimab 350 mg every 2 weeks or pembrolizumab 200 mg every 3 weeks. The study performed paired single-cell RNA and TCR sequencing on site-matched tumors from BCC or SCC patients before and after anti-PD-1 therapy. On average, tumor samples yielded 26,066 TCR templates (range about 500-100,000) and 6,041 unique clonotypes, approximately 20-fold deeper than single-cell TCR sequencing. Some patients also continued taking vismodegib 150 mg daily during anti-PD-1 treatment. RECIST version 1.1 was used to evaluate clinical response.

Broader findings and caveats from the paper: Exhausted CD8+ clones expanded after therapy were mostly novel clonotypes undetected pre-treatment, suggesting clonal replacement rather than reinvigoration of pre-existing clones. Around 38% of the TCR clonotypes from tumors also showed up in blood, and some novel exhausted tumor clones were present in pre-treatment blood, which suggests peripheral recruitment. Clonal replacement appeared only between pre- and post-treatment samples, not between two pre-treatment samples, arguing against biopsy timing or location artifacts. Where the novel T cell clones came from was not determined, and possible sources could include lymphoid organs or rare unexpanded clones inside the tumor or in the tumor periphery.

Germline trimming amounts to 5 bases on V and 2 bases on J, with 14 as the count of junction bases outside the gene matches. Via the germline V gene, CDR1 is SGHVS and CDR2 FQNEAQ. Inclusive of the bounding cysteine and phenylalanine, the CDR3 is 17 residues long. Just the 51-base CDR3 DNA is kept, in frame starting at base 1. The meaning of the sample's time point label: before anti-PD-1 therapy. Site-matched tumor biopsies were taken from the same primary tumor before and after PD-1 blockade. For bulk TCRbeta sequencing, genomic DNA was extracted from tumor biopsies or peripheral blood, and input amounts ranged from roughly 600 ng to 6,500 ng. Leftover biopsy material went through bulk TCRbeta sequencing, with the goal of boosting sensitivity for rare clonotypes relative to single-cell TCR sequencing. Every patient was a poor candidate for surgical resection and had histologically proven advanced or metastatic basal or squamous cell carcinoma. Of the approximately 12 patients making up the basal cell carcinoma cohort, several underwent bulk tumor TCR sequencing. Fresh biopsies were taken from the primary tumor site, and part of the biopsy material was kept in RNAlater for exome and bulk TCR sequencing.

As a fraction of the sample, this clone is large (0.1 to 1%). This clone's antigen is unknown. No much larger clone is present one base from it, and per-base qualities are unavailable. The immunoSEQ platform was used for deep TCRbeta sequencing. Per the original workflow: Only productive rearrangements were exported from the immunoSEQ Analyzer for downstream analysis. A two-sided binomial test with a Bonferroni-corrected P below 0.01 was used to identify clones that significantly expanded or contracted between timepoints. T cell phenotypes were assigned to bulk TCRbeta clonotypes by matching the clonotypes to single-cell RNA+TCR-seq clones that had the same TCRbeta sequence. Clone enrichment in tumor was calculated as tumor frequency divided by PBMC frequency from bulk TCR sequencing. GLIPH was used to sort TCRs into specificity groups, which are clusters of distinct TCRs that likely recognize common antigens through shared CDR3 motifs. TCRdb provides this immuneACCESS table in a form limited to in-frame rearrangements. Some clones are lacking; in checked studies, under half of them reflect an unresolved V gene, and why the rest are absent is not known. V, J and clone size were drawn from that table, and D and trimming were deduced from the DNA. The sample table records 4,500 to 6,500 clones; 65% to 70% of these occur just once. The ten largest clones represent more than 4.5% of the sample.

This TCR came from a human donor with basal cell carcinoma. The chain is assembled from TRBV7-8 and TRBJ1-2, with 7 bases in between that match TRBD1. The sample consisted of tumor tissue, taken before anti-PD-1 treatment. The DNA reads TGTGCCAGCAGCGGGATAAGCACCGGGACAGTAAACTATGGCTACACCTTC. Translated, this is CASSGISTGTVNYGYTF.